The rows below give T cell receptor beta chains drawn from one sample of a study of cytomegalovirus exposure and HLA in healthy donors. The data were produced by immunoSEQ multiplex PCR, yet TCRdb's version contains in-frame clones alone and is incomplete. Seen here are about 92,000 clones, 65% to 85% observed once, and the top ten hold around 2%. Sequencing was carried out using PBMCs. Source of these receptors: a man aged 18 to 29 in good health and CMV-seronegative. Each CDR3 is given with its conserved first and last residue. D genes are given only for firm matches. Clone size is shown for a subset of rows, as once, few, many or a class of expanded clone.

TRBV14,NA,NA,TRBJ2-5,CASSRFQAETQYF,TGTGCCAGCAGCCGGTTCCAGGCGGAGACCCAGTACTTC
TRBV7-3,NA,NA,TRBJ2-7,CASSYGHSYEQYF,TGTGCCAGCAGCTACGGACACTCCTACGAGCAGTACTTC
TRBV6-5,TRBD1,NA,TRBJ1-2,CASSPNRDRPYGYTF,TGTGCCAGCAGTCCAAACCGGGACAGGCCCTATGGCTACACCTTC
TRBV6-5,NA,few,TRBJ2-3,CASSYYRTSTDTQYF,TGTGCCAGCAGTTATTACAGAACTAGCACAGATACGCAGTATTTT
TRBV29-1,TRBD1,NA,TRBJ2-4,CSVVGDSGGIQYF,TGCAGCGTTGTGGGGGACAGCGGTGGTATTCAGTACTTC
TRBV28,TRBD1,NA,TRBJ1-6,CASSSHGTGNNSPLHF,TGTGCCAGCAGTTCCCACGGGACAGGGAACAATTCACCCCTCCACTTT
TRBV5-6,NA,NA,TRBJ1-2,CASSFQGRGVGYTF,TGTGCCAGCAGCTTTCAGGGTCGAGGAGTTGGCTACACCTTC
TRBV18,TRBD2,NA,TRBJ2-4,CASSREGRESKNIQYF,TGTGCCAGCTCCCGTGAGGGGAGGGAGTCCAAAAACATTCAGTACTTC
TRBV11-2,NA,NA,TRBJ1-2,CASTSFAEQNYGYTF,TGTGCCAGCACCTCGTTCGCGGAGCAGAACTATGGCTACACCTTC
TRBV7-8,NA,NA,TRBJ2-7,CASSSRDTSYEQYF,TGTGCCAGCAGCTCCCGGGACACCTCCTACGAGCAGTACTTC